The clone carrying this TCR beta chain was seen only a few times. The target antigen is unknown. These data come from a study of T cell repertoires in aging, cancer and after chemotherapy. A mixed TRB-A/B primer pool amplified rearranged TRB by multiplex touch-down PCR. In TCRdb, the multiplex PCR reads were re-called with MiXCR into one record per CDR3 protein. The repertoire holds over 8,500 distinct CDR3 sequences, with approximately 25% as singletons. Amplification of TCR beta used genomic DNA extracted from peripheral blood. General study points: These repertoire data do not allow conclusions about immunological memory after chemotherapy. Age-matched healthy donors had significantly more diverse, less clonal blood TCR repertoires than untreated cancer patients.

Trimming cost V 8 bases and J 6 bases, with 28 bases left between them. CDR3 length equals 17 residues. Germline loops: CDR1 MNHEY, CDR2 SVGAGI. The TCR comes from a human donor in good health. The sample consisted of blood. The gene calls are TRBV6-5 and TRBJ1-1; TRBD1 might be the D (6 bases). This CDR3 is CASAHLDRRLALAEAFF. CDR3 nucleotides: TGTGCCAGCGCCCACTTAGACAGGAGATTGGCTCTCGCTGAAGCTTTCTTT.